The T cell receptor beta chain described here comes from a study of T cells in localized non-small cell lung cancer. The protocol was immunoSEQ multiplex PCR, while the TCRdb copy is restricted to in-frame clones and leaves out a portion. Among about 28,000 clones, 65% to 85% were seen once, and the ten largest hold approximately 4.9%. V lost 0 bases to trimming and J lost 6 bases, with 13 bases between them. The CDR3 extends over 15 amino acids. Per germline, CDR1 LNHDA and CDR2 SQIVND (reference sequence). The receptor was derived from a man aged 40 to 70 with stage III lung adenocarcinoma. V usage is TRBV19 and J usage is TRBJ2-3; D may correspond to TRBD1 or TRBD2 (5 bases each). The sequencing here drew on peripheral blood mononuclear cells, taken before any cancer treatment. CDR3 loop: CASSIDREGLDTQYF. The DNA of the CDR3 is TGTGCCAGTAGTATAGATCGTGAGGGGTTGGATACGCAGTATTTT.